This TCR beta chain was profiled in a study of blood T cell repertoires in COVID-19. CDR1 GTSNPN and CDR2 SVGIG come from the germline V gene (reference sequence). The CDR3 covers 13 residues. Between the trimmed V and J ends, which lost 4 bases and 0 bases, there was a span of 10 bases. Libraries were prepared by immunoSEQ multiplex PCR; TCRdb keeps only in-frame clonotypes and omits some of them. The data contain some 330,000 clones, 80% to 90% of them singletons. Living in about 25 US areas, the participants were between roughly 18 and 89 years of age. This clone was counted a single time. This chain uses TRBV30 with TRBJ2-7, with a tentative D call TRBD1 (6 bases). Sequenced input: PBMCs or T cells enriched from blood (not recorded which). The clonotype originates from a man aged 25 to 45 who had recovered from COVID-19. The chain's CDR3 is CAWTRTDSYEQYF. The CDR3 DNA sequence: TGTGCCTGGACCCGGACAGACTCCTACGAGCAGTACTTC.